Listed below are T cell receptor beta chains from one sample, sequenced in a study of cytomegalovirus exposure and HLA in healthy donors. The data were produced by immunoSEQ multiplex PCR, yet TCRdb's version contains in-frame clones alone and is incomplete. This sample has 150,000 to 200,000 clones, with approximately 80% found just once. Input material: PBMCs. These receptors were obtained from a male donor in good health and CMV-seropositive. Each CDR3 is given with its conserved first and last residue. The order of the fields is V gene, CDR3 protein.

V gene: TRBV7-8; CDR3 protein: CASSHRRERRGYTF
V gene: TRBV30; CDR3 protein: CAWSGGTSGKMTYEQYF
V gene: TRBV9; CDR3 protein: CASSDSSGRTDTQYF
V gene: TRBV10-3; CDR3 protein: CAISGLAGGSTDTQYF
V gene: TRBV30; CDR3 protein: CAWSWEREYREQYF
V gene: TRBV30; CDR3 protein: CAWTDRESYEQYF
V gene: TRBV6-5; CDR3 protein: CASSYSQTSGNTIYF
V gene: TRBV13; CDR3 protein: CASSLGQGIREAFF
V gene: TRBV10-3; CDR3 protein: CASSDLAGNTGELFF
V gene: TRBV10-3; CDR3 protein: CAISDMYGYTF
V gene: TRBV15; CDR3 protein: CATSRAQASNEQFF
V gene: TRBV6-5; CDR3 protein: CASSPQAVNTGELFF
V gene: TRBV9; CDR3 protein: CASSAGGTGWETQYF
V gene: TRBV21-1; CDR3 protein: CASSKSPPGFPYEQYF
V gene: TRBV18; CDR3 protein: CASSPLRAGPLSYEQYF
V gene: TRBV30; CDR3 protein: CAWSVDSYGYTF
V gene: TRBV9; CDR3 protein: CASSPGLNQPQHF
V gene: TRBV6-4; CDR3 protein: CASRKGQGYRNYGYTF
V gene: TRBV7-2; CDR3 protein: CASSVYRGRYEQYF
V gene: TRBV7-9; CDR3 protein: CASSSPPGQANTEAFF
V gene: TRBV19; CDR3 protein: CASSPLGGGGRIQYF
V gene: TRBV19; CDR3 protein: CASRLEGGGSSDTQYF
V gene: TRBV18; CDR3 protein: CASSPRSSGRGQETQYF
V gene: TRBV15; CDR3 protein: CATGRQGGAEKLFF
V gene: TRBV5-1; CDR3 protein: CASSPVGNTGELFF
V gene: TRBV5-6; CDR3 protein: CASSTGGSGTEAFF
V gene: TRBV18; CDR3 protein: CASSRTGQSYNSPLHF
V gene: TRBV7-2; CDR3 protein: CASSPRTGANQPQHF
V gene: TRBV6-5; CDR3 protein: CASSPMRVNNEQFF
V gene: TRBV15; CDR3 protein: CATSITSGSFHTQYF
V gene: TRBV7-9; CDR3 protein: CASSLGTADEKLFF
V gene: TRBV28; CDR3 protein: CASSTPVIDQPQHF
V gene: TRBV6-1; CDR3 protein: CASSVAGGPREQFF
V gene: TRBV7-3; CDR3 protein: CASSLGGTSGNTGELFF
V gene: TRBV9; CDR3 protein: CASSAGTSGTDTQYF
V gene: TRBV29-1; CDR3 protein: CSAGGGLAGNTIYF
V gene: TRBV18; CDR3 protein: CASSPGQGGSKTEAFF
V gene: TRBV10-3; CDR3 protein: CATGRYEQFF
V gene: TRBV28; CDR3 protein: CAGAKGLAYEQYF
V gene: TRBV7-3; CDR3 protein: CASSLSGPPDTQYF
V gene: TRBV7-6; CDR3 protein: CASSLGTSGNTGELFF
V gene: TRBV5-1; CDR3 protein: CASRPYPGGSYNEQFF
V gene: TRBV6-5; CDR3 protein: CASSYMRTGDTGELFF